The 22 T cell receptor beta chains below were found in one sample sequenced in a study of vaccination and CD4 T cells after COVID-19. Which antigens these TCRs recognize remains unknown. Documented treatment: approximately 9-day PBMC culture with coronavirus spike peptide pools or control peptides (ViraFEST assay). At the Johns Hopkins FTIC core, DNA taken from cultured CD4+ T cells was sequenced by way of the Oncomine TCR Beta short-read assay. TCRdb reprocessed the PCR reads via MiXCR and lists one record per CDR3 protein. The table records 12,000 to 15,000 distinct CDR3 sequences, 43% of them present only once. The sequenced sample was CD4+ T cells from blood, cultured in vitro. These receptors all stem from a human donor who had recovered from COVID-19.

The table lists this clonotype with a count of one. The V call is TRBV30, the J call TRBJ2-7, with D perhaps matching TRBD2 (6 bases). This CDR3 has 14 amino acids. The V and J ends lost 2 bases and 2 bases respectively, with 13 bases between them. Germline-derived CDR1 and CDR2 are GTSNPN and SVGIG (reference sequence). CDR3 bases: TGTGCCTGGAGTCTGGCGGGGTACCCCTACGAGCAGTACTTC. Translation: CAWSLAGYPYEQYF.

This clonotype was seen more than once but under ten times. This chain connects TRBV20-1 to TRBJ1-2; a weak D match, TRBD1 (6 bases). The CDR3 is 12 residues long. Germline V lookup: CDR1 DFQATT, CDR2 SNEGSKA (reference sequence). Trimming removed 3 bases at V and 7 bases at J, with 12 bases between. CDR3 in amino acids: CSASEDSLGYTF. CDR3 DNA sequence: TGCAGTGCTAGTGAGGACAGCCTTGGCTACACCTTC.

This clonotype has just a few counts. This sequence joins TRBV20-1 and TRBJ1-6; no firm D call. CDR1 and CDR2 from the germline V gene are DFQATT and SNEGSKA (reference sequence). This CDR3 has 15 residues. The ends were cut back, 4 bases at V and 3 bases at J, with 13 bases in the middle. The DNA of the CDR3 is TGCAGTGCTACTCGGCTAGAGCTCTATAATTCACCCCTCCACTTT. It yields the protein CSATRLELYNSPLHF.

The chain has TRBV27 and TRBJ1-2; 7 nucleotides match TRBD1. The CDR3 runs 15 residues. Germline V CDR1 and CDR2: MNHEY, SMNVEV (reference sequence). V was pared by 6 bases and J by 5 bases, with 12 bases of the junction left unmatched. For the CDR3, the DNA is TGTGCCAGCAGCCCGAACGACAGGGACGGGTATGGCTACACCTTC. Protein sequence: CASSPNDRDGYGYTF.

The V and J genes are TRBV11-3 and TRBJ1-1, with D unresolved. There are 14 residues in the CDR3. Germline V gene data show CDR1 as SGHNT and CDR2 as YENEEA. The ends were cut back, 1 base at V and 0 bases at J, with 6 bases in the middle. CDR3 nucleotide sequence: TGTGCCAGCAGCTTAGGGCGAATGAACACTGAAGCTTTCTTT. The encoded protein is CASSLGRMNTEAFF.

The CDR3, as DNA: TGCGCCAGCAGCCAAGCTAAGGGGGCCGTACCCAACTATGGCTACACCTTC. Residues: CASSQAKGAVPNYGYTF. The rearrangement links TRBV4-1 to TRBJ1-2; 7 bases match TRBD1. Trimming cost V 1 base and J 2 bases; bases outside gene matches: 10. The length of the CDR3 is 17 residues. The germline CDR1 and CDR2 sequences are MGHRA and YSYEKL.

This clonotype was seen a handful of times. V and J are TRBV19 and TRBJ2-2, with 8 nucleotides matching TRBD1. The germline gives CDR1 LNHDA, CDR2 SQIVND (reference sequence). CDR3 length: 15 amino acids. Trimming at V came to 5 bases and at J to 4 bases, leaving 6 bases not matched to a gene. The chain's CDR3 is CASSPDRVSTGELFF. The DNA for the CDR3 is TGTGCCAGTAGTCCGGACAGGGTTAGCACCGGGGAGCTGTTTTTT.

This clonotype was found a few times. The J gene is TRBJ1-1, the V gene TRBV30; perhaps TRBD1 as D (6 bases). Germline CDR1 and CDR2: GTSNPN and SVGIG (reference sequence). The CDR3 is 15 amino acids. Trimming left V 7 bases short and J 0 bases short, with 18 bases between. The CDR3, as DNA: TGTGCCTCCTCCCGGGGGGGCGGCCTGAACACTGAAGCTTTCTTT. Translation: CASSRGGGLNTEAFF.

The J gene is TRBJ1-2, the V gene TRBV19; D is unresolved. This CDR3 region has 14 residues. V was trimmed by 4 bases and J by 8 bases, leaving 17 bases between them. Germline V lookup: CDR1 LNHDA, CDR2 SQIVND (reference sequence). CDR3 in amino acids: CASSTGEPFLGYTF. Written as DNA, the CDR3 is TGTGCCAGTAGTACGGGAGAACCGTTCTTGGGCTACACCTTC.

J is TRBJ1-2 and V is TRBV7-2, with a weak D call TRBD1 (5 bases). V lost 4 bases and J 8 bases, leaving 8 bases between the germline ends. The CDR3 covers 11 residues. From germline, CDR1 is SGHTA and CDR2 FQGNSA. This CDR3 is CASSSGLGYTF. The CDR3 coding sequence is TGTGCCAGCAGCTCGGGACTAGGCTACACCTTC. The full variable domain, with the rest looked up from reference TRBV7-2 and TRBJ1-2, is GAGVSQSPSNKVTEKGKDVELRCDPISGHTALYWYRQSLGQGLEFLIYFQGNSAPDKSGLPSDRFSAERTGGSVSTLTIQRTQQEDSAVYLCASSSGLGYTFGSGTRLTVV.

J is TRBJ1-3 and V is TRBV2; D unresolved. The ends were cut back, 5 bases at V and 1 base at J, with 9 bases in the middle. The germline V gene encodes CDR1 SNHLY and CDR2 FYNNEI. The CDR3 totals 14 residues. The DNA of the CDR3 is TGTGCCAGCAGTAGAACAGTGTCTGGAAACACCATATATTTT. Residues: CASSRTVSGNTIYF. Filled out from reference TRBV2 and TRBJ1-3, the complete variable domain reads EPEVTQTPSHQVTQMGQEVILRCVPISNHLYFYWYRQILGQKVEFLVSFYNNEISEKSEIFDDQFSVERPDGSNFTLKIRSTKLEDSAMYFCASSRTVSGNTIYFGEGSWLTVV.

The chain is built from TRBV12-3 or TRBV12-4 and TRBJ2-2; the D gene is possibly TRBD1 (6 bases). V lost 6 bases to trimming and J lost 1 base, with 9 bases between them. This CDR3 spans 14 amino acids. CDR3 loop: CASSRGQNTGELFF. CDR3 nucleotide sequence: TGTGCCAGCAGCCGGGGACAGAACACCGGGGAGCTGTTTTTT.

The rearrangement links TRBV4-1 to TRBJ2-3; 10 bases fit TRBD2. Germline trimming cut 2 bases from V and 4 bases from J; bases unmatched to any gene: 12. Germline V gene data show CDR1 as MGHRA and CDR2 as YSYEKL. The CDR3 contains 18 residues. The CDR3 DNA is TGCGCCAGCAGCCAACGTCTAGCGGGGGTAGCCGGAGCAGATACGCAGTATTTT. It encodes CASSQRLAGVAGADTQYF.

A single count supports this clonotype. The chain is built from TRBV2 and TRBJ2-7; D is uncertain. This CDR3 has 11 amino acids. Trimming removed 1 base at V and 4 bases at J, with 2 bases between. Germline CDR1 SNHLY, CDR2 FYNNEI. CDR3 protein: CASSEEYEQYF. The CDR3 nucleotides read TGTGCCAGCAGTGAAGAGTACGAGCAGTACTTC.

The chain joins TRBV2 to TRBJ2-5; TRBD1 aligns across 7 bases. Trimming removed 8 bases from V and 3 bases from J; junction bases left unmatched: 0. From germline, CDR1 is SNHLY and CDR2 FYNNEI. The CDR3 consists of 11 residues. CDR3 DNA: TGTGCCAGCGGGACAGAAGAGACCCAGTACTTC. Encoded protein: CASGTEETQYF.

This sequence joins TRBV15 and TRBJ2-3, with D possibly being TRBD1 (5 bases). V was pared by 5 bases and J by 3 bases, with 12 bases between. The CDR3 covers 14 residues. Germline CDR1 reads LNHNV; CDR2 reads YYDKDF (reference sequence). The CDR3: CATSAGQMTDTQYF. The DNA for the CDR3 is TGTGCCACCAGCGCCGGACAAATGACAGATACGCAGTATTTT.

In its sample, this clonotype was seen a few times. This chain links TRBV20-1 with TRBJ1-5; D not resolved. Germline CDR1 reads DFQATT; CDR2 reads SNEGSKA (reference sequence). The CDR3 sequence is 12 residues long. V was pared by 6 bases and J by 2 bases, with 8 bases between. The CDR3 region is CSAKGGNQPQHF. The CDR3 nucleotides are TGCAGTGCCAAAGGAGGCAATCAGCCCCAGCATTTT.

This rearrangement joins TRBV20-1 to TRBJ2-1; TRBD2 aligns across 7 bases. The junction had 12 bases not matched to a gene; V was cut back by 0 bases and J by 13 bases. The CDR3 is 14 residues long. Germline CDR1 and CDR2: DFQATT and SNEGSKA (reference sequence). This chain's CDR3 is CSARDLASGRHQFF. CDR3 sequence (DNA): TGCAGTGCTAGAGATCTGGCTAGCGGCCGCCATCAGTTCTTC.

This chain connects TRBV20-1 to TRBJ1-1; D gene unclear. Trimming took off 1 base at V and 3 bases at J, with 3 bases between the two ends. The CDR3 length is 11 residues. CDR1 and CDR2 from the germline V gene are DFQATT and SNEGSKA (reference sequence). CDR3 sequence (DNA): TGCAGTGCTAGAGTGGACACTGAAGCTTTCTTT. Translated: CSARVDTEAFF.

This sequence joins TRBV5-1 and TRBJ1-2, with a weak D call TRBD1 (5 bases). Germline V gene lookup returns CDR1 SGHRS and CDR2 YFSETQ. The CDR3 runs 17 residues. V was shortened by 5 bases and J by 0 bases, with 20 bases between the two germline ends. In DNA form, the CDR3 reads TGCGCCAGCAGGGCCGGGACGGAGTTTTCCGCTAACTATGGCTACACCTTC. Amino acids: CASRAGTEFSANYGYTF.

This clonotype was observed a handful of times. V and J are TRBV30 and TRBJ1-5, with D unclear. The CDR3 sequence is 13 residues long. The germline gives CDR1 GTSNPN, CDR2 SVGIG (reference sequence). Trimming removed 0 bases at V and 10 bases at J, with 13 bases between. The CDR3 reads CAWSVQFLGPQHF. The CDR3 DNA reads as TGTGCCTGGAGTGTACAGTTCCTTGGACCCCAGCATTTT.

A few counts support this clonotype. The chain joins TRBV27 to TRBJ1-5; tentative D call: TRBD1 (6 bases). V was clipped by 2 bases and J by 3 bases, with 14 bases between them. CDR1 MNHEY and CDR2 SMNVEV come from the germline V gene (reference sequence). The CDR3 length is 16 residues. Here the CDR3 reads CASSLRAGASNQPQHF. The CDR3 region has the DNA TGTGCCAGCAGTTTACGGGCAGGGGCATCCAATCAGCCCCAGCATTTT.